This T cell receptor (beta chain) stems from a study of T cells in Graves' hyperthyroidism and ophthalmopathy (dated by TCRdb to the late 2010s). Context from the whole study: Peripheral blood samples were taken at the time of initial diagnosis, prior to any treatment. After sampling, hyperthyroidism patients received methimazole starting at 30 mg daily, and ophthalmopathy patients received high-dose intravenous methylprednisolone. The paper describes TCR Vbeta CDR3 sequencing of about 140 peripheral blood samples, made up of approximately 40 ophthalmopathy patients, 70 to 80 hyperthyroidism patients and about 17 progressor patients. For training and testing, the 100 or so patients in the discovery cohort were randomly divided in a 7:3 ratio. To identify TCR V-J signatures that set the groups apart, the researchers used a discovery cohort of 100 patients, made up of roughly 40 with Graves' ophthalmopathy and 57 with stable Graves' hyperthyroidism. The study also compared thyroid tissue and blood T-cell repertoires from roughly 6 Graves' hyperthyroidism patients. Whether ophthalmopathy could be predicted prospectively was tested in an independent validation cohort made up of approximately 19 hyperthyroidism patients plus 17 patients who later progressed to ophthalmopathy.

What the study reported, not specific to this receptor: Most expanded thyroid clonotypes (frequency above 0.001) were also detected in blood, a finding suggesting that blood repertoires may reflect thyroid immune responses. In cross-validation, a model built on a 13 V-J signature told ophthalmopathy apart from stable hyperthyroidism with under 90% sensitivity and roughly 82% specificity, and in testing the same model reached 80%/75%. No statistical method was used to set the sample size in advance, and investigators knew the group allocation. In validation, progression to ophthalmopathy was predicted by the model with roughly 69% sensitivity and about 72% specificity, a median of about 6 months before onset.

V is pared back by 1 base and J by 0 bases, with 16 bases lying between the germline termini. CDR1 and CDR2 (MNHGY, SAAAGT) derive from the germline V gene. Its CDR3 holds 19 amino acids, cysteine through phenylalanine. Only the CDR3 region is kept as DNA, spanning 57 bases read in frame from base 1. Only a few counts were recorded for this clonotype. There is no known antigen for this receptor. No per-base quality is available; no much larger clone lies one base away. Stable Graves' hyperthyroidism was defined as no progression to ophthalmopathy during 18 months of follow-up. Hyperthyroidism patients were aged 18 to 65 years and newly diagnosed, with disease duration of less than 2 months. The study excluded patients with uncontrolled infections, other autoimmune diseases, pregnancy or lactation. Diagnoses relied on clinical symptoms, serum thyroxine and TRAb, thyroid ultrasound and orbital computed tomography. Ficoll-Paque density gradient centrifugation was used to isolate PBMCs from approximately 10 ml of fresh peripheral blood. Trizol reagent was used to extract total RNA, and RNA quality was then checked on an Agilent 2100 Bioanalyzer.

The TCR beta CDR3 regions were amplified from RNA transcripts. The first round of RT-PCR for the TCR CDR3 was performed with the HTBI primer set and the Qiagen OneStep RT-PCR kit. The libraries were constructed in a second round of multiplex PCR and then size-selected and purified. The libraries were sequenced on an Illumina HiSeq2000 using paired-end 100 bp reads. Per the authors' processing: SOAPnuke was used to process the raw data, throwing out any read that contained adapters or uncalled bases, had a mean Phred below 15, or lacked an exact constant-primer or identifier match. COPE v1.2.5 was used to merge the high-quality paired reads, and each unique nucleotide sequence was defined as a clonotype. MiTCR v1.1 was used to align clonotypes to the IMGT TRBV, TRBD and TRBJ reference segments. The analysis was restricted to V-J combinations with a frequency above 0.0001, which together covered 99.2% of the repertoires. A TCS score was defined as the ratio between F50 (clonal expansion) and ExV (chaos), using BLOSUM62-based TCRdist between CDR3 peptides within each V-J. Welch's t-statistics and random forest reduced just over 500 V-J features to roughly 13, which were used in a naive Bayes classifier (R e1071). TCRdb's own reprocessing of the public reads used fastp at Q25 and MiXCR and kept productive beta chains. Identical CDR3 proteins give one entry, which carries the most common genes and DNA. The V and J calls were not made by the authors but by TCRdb's processing. The sample table contains under 550,000 distinct CDR3 sequences; only one count was recorded for roughly an eighth of them. The ten largest clones take up 5% to 6% of the sample.

Sequenced input: blood. The chain couples TRBV6-8 to TRBJ2-6; confidence is insufficient to name the D gene. The origin of this receptor is a woman aged 18-29 years with Graves' hyperthyroidism. The DNA sequence follows: TGTGCCAGCAGTTACTTTCCCCCTCGGCCTCCCTCTGGGGCCAACGTCCTGACTTTC. Its translation is CASSYFPPRPPSGANVLTF.